The 2 T cell receptor beta chains given below trace back to one sample, sequenced in a study of cytomegalovirus exposure and HLA in healthy donors. 13 Jbeta primers and 60 Vbeta primers were used for the PCR. Produced via immunoSEQ multiplex PCR; TCRdb's table is partial and in-frame only. The data contain around 90,000 clones, around three fifths of them singletons. The source material was PBMCs. The receptors were gathered from a boy younger than 18 in good health and CMV-seropositive.

The chain employs TRBV10-1 and TRBJ2-3, with 10 bases matching TRBD2. The trim removed 3 bases at V and 5 bases at J, leaving 8 bases unmatched. CDR1 is WNHNN and CDR2 is SYGVQD in the germline V gene (reference sequence). The CDR3 length is 16 residues. The CDR3 DNA follows: TGCGCCAGCAGTGAACCTAGCGGGAGTGGGGAAGATACGCAGTATTTT. This translates into CASSEPSGSGEDTQYF.

The V call is TRBV11-2, the J call TRBJ2-7; 10 bases are a match to TRBD2. The CDR3 is 13 amino acids. J lost 9 bases, V lost 5 bases, and 7 bases had no gene match. CDR1 is SGHAT, CDR2 FQNNGV, per germline. CDR3 protein: CASSLPPSGGQYF. The CDR3 DNA reads as TGTGCCAGCAGCCTGCCCCCTAGCGGGGGGCAGTACTTC.